This T cell receptor (beta chain) was captured by sequencing in a study of response to subunit inactivated influenza vaccine. Study findings and constraints: Each seasonal flu vaccination may recruit only limited new T cells, authors suggested.

Trimming cost V 3 bases and J 3 bases, with 8 bases left between them. CDR1 is MGHRA, CDR2 YSYEKL, per germline. This CDR3 is built from 13 residues. MiXCR, run by TCRdb on the RT-PCR reads, gives a single entry per CDR3 protein. The table has about 580,000 distinct CDR3 sequences, 14% seen once. This clonotype was seen repeatedly, ten times or more. The target antigen is unknown. V gene TRBV4-1 combines with J gene TRBJ1-1; no clear D. The sequences come from PBMCs from blood, collected 11 to 12 days after vaccination. This receptor was obtained from a man aged 45-65 years who received an inactivated influenza vaccine. CDR3 nucleotide sequence: TGCGCCAGCAGCCAGGGCTCGGACACTGAAGCTTTCTTT. It specifies CASSQGSDTEAFF.